Each of the 20 T cell receptor beta chains below was sequenced from the same sample in a study of blood T cell repertoires in COVID-19. TCRdb's copy holds only in-frame clones and misses some; the assay was immunoSEQ multiplex PCR. This repertoire shows approximately 390,000 clones, approximately 88% found once; its top ten account for 2% to 2.5%. Specimen: PBMCs or T cells enriched from blood (not recorded which). The receptors stem from a woman aged 35 to 49 with acute COVID-19.

About this clone itself: The identical CDR3 is also encoded by other nucleotide sequences in the sample. The chain combines TRBV18 with TRBJ1-1; 7 bases line up with TRBD1. Looked up from germline, CDR1 is KGHSH and CDR2 is LQKENI. After removal of 3 bases from V and 6 bases from J, the junction contained 4 bases not matched to a gene. The CDR3 has 13 amino acids. CDR3: CASSPDRVAEAFF. The CDR3 DNA follows: TGTGCCAGCTCACCCGACAGGGTGGCTGAAGCTTTCTTT.

The V call is TRBV6-1, the J call TRBJ1-6, with D uncertain. The length of the CDR3 is 14 residues. The germline gives CDR1 MNHNS, CDR2 SASEGT. Trimming removed 0 bases at V and 8 bases at J, with 8 bases between. The DNA of the CDR3 is TGTGCCAGCAGTGAAGCGGCCTTTTATTCACCCCTCCACTTT. This codes for CASSEAAFYSPLHF.

The chain recombines TRBV19 with TRBJ1-1; 9 bases map to TRBD1. The CDR3 is 17 amino acids. Germline loops: CDR1 LNHDA, CDR2 SQIVND (reference sequence). The junction had 10 bases not matched to a gene; V was cut back by 5 bases and J by 0 bases. The chain's CDR3 is CASSEAGQGNMNTEAFF. In DNA, the CDR3 is TGTGCCAGTAGTGAGGCGGGACAGGGAAACATGAACACTGAAGCTTTCTTT. Complete variable domain (other parts from reference TRBV19 and TRBJ1-1): DGGITQSPKYLFRKEGQNVTLSCEQNLNHDAMYWYRQDPGQGLRLIYYSQIVNDFQKGDIAEGYSVSREKKESFPLTVTSAQKNPTAFYLCASSEAGQGNMNTEAFFGQGTRLTVV.

The genes are TRBV19 and TRBJ1-2, with 7 positions matching TRBD1. V lost 7 bases to trimming and J lost 0 bases; unmatched junction nucleotides: 23. Germline CDR1 LNHDA, CDR2 SQIVND (reference sequence). The CDR3 length is 20 residues. CDR3 loop: CASTQNNWPTGFFANYGYTF. CDR3 DNA sequence: TGTGCCAGTACCCAGAACAATTGGCCGACAGGGTTTTTCGCTAACTATGGCTACACCTTC.

V gene TRBV7-9 combines with J gene TRBJ2-5, with D possibly TRBD2 on 5 matching bases. V shed 1 base and J shed 10 bases, with 10 bases lying between them. CDR1 SEHNR and CDR2 FQNEAQ come from the germline V gene (reference sequence). The CDR3 length is 12 residues. CDR3 residues: CASSLEVGDQYF. For the CDR3, the DNA is TGTGCCAGCAGCTTAGAGGTCGGGGACCAGTACTTC.

The J gene is TRBJ1-1, the V gene TRBV30; perhaps TRBD1 as D (6 bases). The CDR3 is 15 amino acids. In germline, CDR1 is GTSNPN, CDR2 SVGIG (reference sequence). V lost 4 bases and J lost 0, with 15 bases in between. The CDR3 region is CAWNSRGELNTEAFF. In DNA, the CDR3 is TGTGCCTGGAATTCCAGGGGCGAACTGAACACTGAAGCTTTCTTT.

The chain is built from TRBV6-5 and TRBJ2-7; D remains ambiguous. Looked up from germline, CDR1 is MNHEY and CDR2 is SVGAGI. The CDR3 contains 14 residues. The V end was cut by 0 bases, the J end by 9 bases, with 15 bases between. The CDR3 protein is CASSYSNSLTGQYF. DNA of the CDR3: TGTGCCAGCAGTTACTCAAACAGTTTAACTGGGCAGTACTTC.

This sequence joins TRBV4-2 and TRBJ1-4; perhaps TRBD1 as D (6 bases). V was clipped by 1 base and J by 0 bases, with 9 bases between them. CDR3 length equals 16 residues. Germline V CDR1 and CDR2: LGHNA, YNFKEQ. The CDR3 bases are TGTGCCAGCAGCCAAGTACAGGGCGCAACTAATGAAAAACTGTTTTTT. Protein product: CASSQVQGATNEKLFF.

This clone showed up just a few times. V and J are TRBV5-5 and TRBJ2-3; the match to TRBD1 covers 7 bases. This CDR3 spans 16 amino acids. V gave up 3 bases and J gave up 2 bases; unmatched junction bases: 9. Germline CDR1 and CDR2: SGHKS and YYEKEE (reference sequence). The CDR3 nucleotides are TGTGCCAGCAGCTACCGACAGGGCGGACTCACAGATACGCAGTATTTT. This encodes CASSYRQGGLTDTQYF.

V gene TRBV10-1 combines with J gene TRBJ1-4; 8 positions match TRBD1. The CDR3 length is 15 residues. Trimming removed 0 bases from V and 7 bases from J; junction bases left unmatched: 4. Looked up from germline, CDR1 is WNHNN and CDR2 is SYGVQD (reference sequence). The CDR3: CASSESQGAAEKLFF. CDR3 bases: TGCGCCAGCAGTGAGTCGCAGGGGGCCGCTGAAAAACTGTTTTTT.

The V and J genes are TRBV5-1 and TRBJ2-7, with TRBD1 identical over 11 bases. The CDR3 runs 15 residues. Germline CDR1 and CDR2: SGHRS and YFSETQ. The ends lost 4 bases at V and 1 base at J; junction bases unmatched: 4. CDR3 in DNA: TGCGCCAGCAGCGCTGGACAGGGGGCTTCCTACGAGCAGTACTTC. Its translation is CASSAGQGASYEQYF. The full variable domain, in which reference TRBV5-1 and TRBJ2-7 provide the parts outside the CDR3, is KAGVTQTPRYLIKTRGQQVTLSCSPISGHRSVSWYQQTPGQGLQFLFEYFSETQRNKGNFPGRFSGRQFSNSRSEMNVSTLELGDSALYLCASSAGQGASYEQYFGPGTRLTVT.

The CDR3 DNA is TGTGCCAGCAGTCGGTCCGCTAGCGGGGGGGATACGCAGTATTTT. Encoded protein: CASSRSASGGDTQYF. The chain has TRBV6-5 and TRBJ2-3; 11 bases agree with TRBD2. The CDR3 is made up of 15 amino acids. V shed 5 bases and J 6 bases; nucleotides not matched to a gene: 7. In germline, CDR1 is MNHEY, CDR2 SVGAGI.

The V gene is TRBV2, the J gene TRBJ1-2; D is possibly TRBD1 (6 bases). V lost 8 bases, J lost 7 bases, and 29 bases lay in between. Germline-derived CDR1 and CDR2 are SNHLY and FYNNEI. This CDR3 region has 17 residues. CDR3 residues: CASAPQYLSGALSGYTF. CDR3 coding DNA: TGTGCCAGCGCACCTCAATATCTGTCAGGGGCTTTAAGTGGCTACACCTTC.

This chain uses TRBV15 with TRBJ2-7, with D tentatively TRBD2 (6 bases). Trimming stripped 5 bases from V and 4 bases from J, with 15 bases between. The germline V gene encodes CDR1 LNHNV and CDR2 YYDKDF (reference sequence). The CDR3 loop spans 14 amino acids. The CDR3 DNA follows: TGTGCCACCAGCTTGGGGGGTGATGGTTACGAGCAGTACTTC. Amino acids: CATSLGGDGYEQYF.

The chain employs TRBV7-9 and TRBJ2-3; 8 bases align to TRBD1. The germline V gene has CDR1 SEHNR and CDR2 FQNEAQ (reference sequence). The CDR3 has 15 residues. V shed 5 bases and J 0 bases; nucleotides not matched to a gene: 4. The DNA of the CDR3 is TGTGCCAGCAGCAGTCAGGGGGCTAGCACAGATACGCAGTATTTT. This sequence encodes CASSSQGASTDTQYF.

The chain combines TRBV2 with TRBJ1-2; 9 bases align to TRBD1. Germline lookup yields CDR1 SNHLY and CDR2 FYNNEI. This CDR3 has 15 residues. V gave up 3 bases and J gave up 1 base; unmatched junction bases: 3. Here the CDR3 reads CASSERQGVNYGYTF. The CDR3 nucleotides read TGTGCCAGCAGTGAGCGACAGGGGGTTAACTATGGCTACACCTTC.

The chain employs TRBV7-6 and TRBJ2-1; 9 bases match TRBD1. The CDR3 consists of 17 residues. The J segment lost 4 bases and the V segment lost 5 bases, leaving 12 bases of the junction unmatched. The germline V gene has CDR1 SGHVS and CDR2 FNYEAQ. CDR3 residues: CASSRGLGDRAYNEQFF. The CDR3 DNA is TGTGCCAGCAGCCGGGGATTAGGGGACAGGGCATACAATGAGCAGTTCTTC.

The chain links TRBV21-1 to TRBJ2-7; the table calls TRBD2, which could not be checked here. TRBV21-1 is termed a pseudogene. The CDR3 runs to 17 residues. DNA of the CDR3: TGTGCCAGCAGCAAAGCGCGGCTAGCGGGGCGTTCCTACGAGCAGTACTTC. Its translation: CASSKARLAGRSYEQYF.

This clone was detected only once. The chain couples TRBV6-6 to TRBJ2-7; D is undetermined. Trimming took off 3 bases at V and 7 bases at J, with 10 bases between the two ends. Germline lookup yields CDR1 MNHNY and CDR2 SVGAGI (reference sequence). The CDR3 extends over 12 amino acids. CDR3 nucleotides: TGTGCCAGCAGTTATCAAGCTACGGAGCAGTACTTC. Residues: CASSYQATEQYF.

The gene calls are TRBV6-5 and TRBJ1-2; 9 nucleotides line up with TRBD1. The V gene end was trimmed by 4 bases and the J gene end by 8 bases; junction bases not matched to a gene: 5. Germline lookup yields CDR1 MNHEY and CDR2 SVGAGI. The CDR3 contains 13 residues. Here the CDR3 DNA reads TGTGCCAGCAGTTCACAGGGGGCTAGGGGCTACACCTTC. This encodes CASSSQGARGYTF.